Listed below are T cell receptor beta chains from one sample, sequenced in a study of tumor-infiltrating lymphocytes in primary liver carcinoma. TCRdb reanalysed the multiplex PCR reads using MiXCR and keeps one entry per CDR3 protein. The profile shows 47,000 or so distinct CDR3 sequences, around 79% of them singletons. The sample taken for sequencing was liver tumor tissue from sampling region 3. The source is a man aged 35 to 55 with primary liver carcinoma and hepatitis B virus infection. Each CDR3 is given with its conserved first and last residue. D genes are given only for firm matches. Clone size appears in some rows only: once, few, many, or a class for an expanded clone.

d_call clone_size j_call v_call cdr3_nt cdr3_aa
. . TRBJ2-2 TRBV19 TGTGCCAGTAGTTTGCCCGGGGAGCTGTTTTTT CASSLPGELFF
. . TRBJ2-2 TRBV6-1 TGTGCCAGCAGTGCTACCATACAGGAGAACACCGGGGAGCTGTTTTTT CASSATIQENTGELFF
. . TRBJ1-2 TRBV5-4 TGTGCCAGCAGCTTGCGGGGAGGCCTTGGTGACTACACCTTC CASSLRGGLGDYTF
. medium-sized TRBJ1-1 TRBV6-1 TGTGCCAGCAGGATACTTGGGAACACTGAAGCTTTCTTT CASRILGNTEAFF
. . TRBJ2-1 TRBV4-1 TGTACCAGCAGCCTGAACCGGCACAATGAGCAGTTCTTC CTSSLNRHNEQFF
. . TRBJ2-7 TRBV7-3 TGTGCCAGCAGCTTAGGGCCCCGTCTAGGAGAGCAGTACTTC CASSLGPRLGEQYF
TRBD2 . TRBJ2-1 TRBV12-3/TRBV12-4 TGTGCCAGTACCCCCGGGACTAGCAGCCCCAATGAGCAGTTCTTC CASTPGTSSPNEQFF
. once TRBJ2-2 TRBV6-5 TGTGCCAGCAGTTACGATCCAGCCAGGGCCGGGGATATGTTTTTT CASSYDPARAGDMFF
. . TRBJ1-2 TRBV6-1 TGTGCCAGCAGTGAAAGGGCGGATATAGGGGATCATGGCTACACCTTC CASSERADIGDHGYTF
TRBD2 . TRBJ2-1 TRBV11-1 TGTGCTAGCAGCCTGGGACTAGCAGGAGAAGTTAACAATGAGCAGTTCTTC CASSLGLAGEVNNEQFF
TRBD1 . TRBJ2-5 TRBV6-5 TGTGCCAGCAGTCTAACGCAGGGACAGCGTCAGTACTTC CASSLTQGQRQYF
. . TRBJ2-5 TRBV11-2 TGTGTCAGCAGCTTAATTAGTGGGGGCAGTCGGCAAGAGACCCAGTACTTC CVSSLISGGSRQETQYF
. . TRBJ2-5 TRBV11-2 TGTGCCATGAGATCCCGAGACTCGGCCCACCAAGAGACCCAGTACTTC CAMRSRDSAHQETQYF
. . TRBJ2-7 TRBV6-1 TGTGCCAGCAGTCTAGCCTGGGGATATAGCTCCTACGAGCAGTACTTC CASSLAWGYSSYEQYF
TRBD1 . TRBJ2-7 TRBV4-1 TGCGCCAGCAGCCAAAAACAGGACAGGAGTCACGAGCAGTACTTC CASSQKQDRSHEQYF
. . TRBJ2-4 TRBV11-1 TGTGCCAGCAGCCAGACCCCACCCAAGAACATTCAGTACTTC CASSQTPPKNIQYF
. . TRBJ2-1 TRBV11-2 TGTGCCAGTAGACCCAAAGGTCGCGATGAGCAGTTCTTT CASRPKGRDEQFF
. . TRBJ2-3 TRBV6-1 TGTGCCAGTAAGAGGACACCTCTCACGGATACGCGGTATTTT CASKRTPLTDTRYF
TRBD1 . TRBJ2-7 TRBV19 TGTGCCAGTAGTCGTCGGGACAGGTGGGGGAACGAGCAGTACTTC CASSRRDRWGNEQYF
. . TRBJ1-2 TRBV29-1 TGCAGCCTTGCTGGCAGTAAAATCTATGGCTACACCTTC CSLAGSKIYGYTF
TRBD1 many TRBJ2-2 TRBV6-1 TGTGCCAGCAGCGACAGGGATAACGACCCGAACACCGGGGAGCTGTTTTTT CASSDRDNDPNTGELFF
. medium-sized TRBJ2-7 TRBV4-2 TGTGCCAGCAGCCAAGTAACGGGCGACTACGAGCAGTACTTC CASSQVTGDYEQYF
. . TRBJ2-1 TRBV5-1 TGCGCCAGCAGCTTGGAGGCAGGGAACTACAGTGAACAGTTCTTC CASSLEAGNYSEQFF
. . TRBJ2-1 TRBV7-6 TGTGCCAGCAGCTTAGAGTTGGTGCAATTCTTC CASSLELVQFF
. . TRBJ2-1 TRBV11-2 TGTACCAGCAGCACAGGGATGGGCAGTTACGATGAGCAGTTCTTC CTSSTGMGSYDEQFF
TRBD1 . TRBJ2-7 TRBV6-2/TRBV6-3 TGTGCCATCAGTCCCTACTCCCAGGGACAGGGGACTTACGAGCAGTACTTC CAISPYSQGQGTYEQYF
. . TRBJ1-2 TRBV10-1 TGCGCCAGCAGTAATAGCTGGAGGAAAACTGGCTGCACCTTC CASSNSWRKTGCTF